These T cell receptor beta chains were read from a single sample in a study of post-analysis software for immune sequencing data. TCRdb reprocessed the PCR reads with MiXCR, giving one entry per CDR3 protein. The profile shows about 460,000 distinct CDR3 sequences, around 40% of them singletons. The sequencing input was blood. These receptors were taken from a girl aged 10 to 17 with multiple sclerosis. Each CDR3 is given with its conserved first and last residue. Fields, in order: CDR3 protein, V gene, D gene, clone size. D genes are given only for firm matches. Clone size is stated in some rows and not others, as once, few, many or a class when expanded.

CASSQVGQASYEQYF,TRBV4-1,TRBD1,NA
CASSQTSGLGNIQYF,TRBV12-3/TRBV12-4,TRBD2,NA
CASSQELTGRSPLHF,TRBV3-1,NA,NA
CSARSGRTDTQYF,TRBV20-1,TRBD2,NA
CASSLDPYDFRDSSYNEQFF,TRBV12-3/TRBV12-4,NA,NA
CASSLVGQGTEAFF,TRBV5-1,TRBD1,few
CASSLDRGIEDGYTF,TRBV5-1,NA,NA
CASRDGLAGPRVAEQYF,TRBV6-6,TRBD2,NA
CASSKVGYDNATNEKLFF,TRBV21-1,NA,NA
CASSFVGGQGLQETRYF,TRBV7-9,NA,NA
CASSEIAGGSEQYF,TRBV2,TRBD2,NA
CASRTAPGYGYTF,TRBV6-5,NA,few
CASSQDQGGTQETQYF,TRBV4-3,NA,NA
CVSSPQGTEAFF,TRBV4-2,TRBD1,NA
CSAVAGGDTQYF,TRBV20-1,TRBD2,NA
CAISELGSSYEQYF,TRBV10-3,NA,few
CASSPEPYLNTEAFF,TRBV14,NA,NA
CASSLPGSNYEQYF,TRBV5-6,NA,NA
CASSPTTGVDSPLHF,TRBV7-9,TRBD1,NA
CASSSTSWQAAAGYTF,TRBV7-9,NA,NA
CASSLGITDTQYF,TRBV7-8,NA,NA
CASSLGSTEAFF,TRBV7-9,NA,NA
CASSLSSEAYEQYF,TRBV7-2,NA,NA
CAISGGTEIYGHTF,TRBV10-3,TRBD1,NA
CASSLNQLLPNQETQYF,TRBV7-9,NA,few
CASRGGTGSEKLFF,TRBV7-2,TRBD1,NA
CSASGLIYNEQFF,TRBV20-1,NA,NA
CASSPKPNTEAFF,TRBV18,NA,NA
CASSSNSVPGSYEQYF,TRBV5-1,NA,NA
CASSREVLAAPYNEQFF,TRBV4-1,TRBD2,NA
CASSSSGTGSYNEQFF,TRBV28,TRBD1,few
CASSYSPGTGADTQYF,TRBV6-5,TRBD1,NA
CSAGRDRVLYEQYF,TRBV20-1,TRBD1,few
CASSDGQQGSPLHF,TRBV6-4,NA,NA
CSVTRGRGLESYERYF,TRBV20-1,NA,NA
CAISERGLAGVGEQYF,TRBV10-3,TRBD2,NA
CASSLRDTYNEQFF,TRBV28,NA,few
CAWSRGYNEQFF,TRBV30,NA,few
CASALAGVDTQYF,TRBV2,TRBD2,few
CRREKGNAQFF,TRBV20-1,NA,NA
CATSDRGQGAYNEQFF,TRBV24-1,TRBD1,NA
CASSYLGASGKSYEQYF,TRBV28,TRBD2,NA
CSVQSSGRREQYF,TRBV20-1,TRBD2,NA
CASSPPGGGSETQYF,TRBV18,NA,NA
CASSSPGQGARNEQFF,TRBV28,TRBD1,NA
CASSLNAETQYF,TRBV7-9,NA,few
CSASPGGRNTDTQYF,TRBV20-1,TRBD1,NA
CASSFRTSGSNEQFF,TRBV7-2,TRBD2,few
CASSAGLAGGAEQFF,TRBV9,TRBD2,few
CASSPSVTGSTNEKLFF,TRBV18,NA,NA
CSAFSGRERTDTQYF,TRBV20-1,NA,NA
CSATTGSQPQHF,TRBV20-1,TRBD1,few
CASSLSGTGYSGYTF,TRBV7-6,TRBD1,NA
CASSSISRGIQETQYF,TRBV6-5,TRBD1,NA
CSASTSEWNEQFF,TRBV20-1,NA,NA